The next 2 T cell receptor beta chains were all read from a single sample in a study of blood T cell repertoires in COVID-19. The repertoire was sequenced with immunoSEQ multiplex PCR; TCRdb's copy has only in-frame clones and lacks some. The table lists about 140,000 clones, about 90% of them singletons, with approximately 11% in the top ten. Input material: peripheral blood. The receptors derive from a woman older than 75 with acute or convalescent COVID-19.

This chain joins TRBV5-1 and TRBJ2-7; perhaps TRBD1 as D (5 bases). Per germline, CDR1 SGHRS and CDR2 YFSETQ. The CDR3 runs 15 residues. Trimming took off 0 bases at V and 0 bases at J, with 10 bases between the two ends. The CDR3: CASSLEGDSSYEQYF. The DNA for the CDR3 is TGCGCCAGCAGCTTGGAAGGAGACAGCTCCTACGAGCAGTACTTC.

This clone has just a few counts. In the same sample, other DNA sequences code for this CDR3. The chain recombines TRBV18 with TRBJ1-4, with TRBD1 matching 11 bases. The CDR3 extends over 15 amino acids. Trimming at V came to 3 bases and at J to 8 bases, leaving 5 bases not matched to a gene. Germline lookup yields CDR1 KGHSH and CDR2 LQKENI. The CDR3 region has the DNA TGTGCCAGCTCACCTCCGGGACAGGGGGGCGAAAAACTGTTTTTT. This sequence encodes CASSPPGQGGEKLFF.